The 15 T cell receptor beta chains below come from one sample, sequenced in a study of T cell clonality in common variable immunodeficiency (dated by TCRdb to 2014 to 2015). Library creation used the immunoSEQ multiplex PCR assay. In its TCRdb copy, this immuneACCESS table keeps in-frame sequences only and misses some clones. Where compared with another copy, unresolved V genes explain less than half of these, and the others have no known cause. There are 50,000 to 65,000 clones in this sample, and none of them is a singleton. The top ten clones comprise around 0.82% of the sample. Input material: peripheral blood mononuclear cells. These receptors were collected from a person between 18 and 70 years old in good health.

Remarks on this clone: The read finishes 3 residues shy of the CDR3 end, and the germline J gene is used to complete it. The chain combines TRBV19 with TRBJ2-4; a possible D gene is TRBD2 (5 bases). Germline assignment: CDR1 LNHDA and CDR2 SQIVND (reference sequence). The CDR3 covers 15 residues. Incomplete CDR3 DNA: TGTGCCAGTAGTATAGATCGCCGGGGATACTATGGT. As protein: CASSIDRRGYYG. In full, the CDR3 reads CASSIDRRGYYGQYF.

On this clone: The sequenced fragment ends 3 residues before the CDR3 boundary, so the rest is inferred from the germline J gene. The rearrangement links TRBV30 to TRBJ1-2; possibly TRBD1 for D (5 bases). Looked up from germline, CDR1 is GTSNPN and CDR2 is SVGIG (reference sequence). This CDR3 region has 12 residues. The CDR3 sequence: CAWRSVRGDYTF. CDR3 DNA, as far as it was read: TGTGCCTGGAGGAGTGTGCGGGGGGAC.

In its sample, this clone ranks as medium-sized. The read halts 3 residues ahead of the CDR3 end, with the missing end drawn from the germline J gene. The J gene is TRBJ2-1, the V gene TRBV6-2 or TRBV6-3; a possible D gene is TRBD2 (5 bases). The CDR3 extends over 13 amino acids. Trimming pared 5 bases from V and 9 bases from J, leaving 14 bases between. CDR1 and CDR2 (germline): MNHEY, SVGEGT. CDR3 region: CASSNQLGGEQFF. The CDR3 DNA, read in part, is TGTGCCAGCAGTAACCAACTAGGTGGTGAG.

Many counts were recorded for this clone. Read sequence stops 3 residues before the CDR3 end, and the germline J gene provides the missing end. The chain couples TRBV5-4 to TRBJ2-5; the D is unclear. CDR1 is SGHNT, CDR2 YYREEE, per germline (reference sequence). V was trimmed by 1 base and J by 5 bases, leaving 12 bases between them. CDR3 size: 14 residues. The part of the CDR3 DNA that was read is TGTGCCAGCAGCTTGCGGTCCGGTCGGGAGACC. Translating gives CASSLRSGRET. The whole CDR3 sequence reads CASSLRSGRETQYF.

There are many counts of this clone. The read ends 3 residues shy of where the CDR3 ends; the end is completed using the germline J gene. The chain recombines TRBV5-1 with TRBJ2-7, with D perhaps matching TRBD1 (5 bases). Trimming pared 4 bases from V and 2 bases from J, leaving 13 bases between. The CDR3 is 14 residues long. The germline V gene encodes CDR1 SGHRS and CDR2 YFSETQ. The CDR3 bases that were read are TGCGCCAGCAGCCCGGAAGCAGGGACCTACGAG. As protein: CASSPEAGTYE. From start to end, the CDR3 is CASSPEAGTYEQYF. Based on the CDR3 plus reference TRBV5-1 and TRBJ2-7, the full variable domain is KAGVTQTPRYLIKTRGQQVTLSCSPISGHRSVSWYQQTPGQGLQFLFEYFSETQRNKGNFPGRFSGRQFSNSRSEMNVSTLELGDSALYLCASSPEAGTYEQYFGPGTRLTVT.

This clone came up many times. The read terminates 3 residues before the CDR3 end, so the remaining end is supplied by the germline J gene. The rearrangement links TRBV5-1 to TRBJ2-2; TRBD1 matches 9 bases. The germline V gene encodes CDR1 SGHRS and CDR2 YFSETQ. The CDR3 totals 16 residues. The part of the CDR3 DNA that was read is TGCGCCAGCAGCTTGGGAGACGGACAGGGGAATTCACCG. Amino acids: CASSLGDGQGNSP. The whole CDR3 sequence reads CASSLGDGQGNSPLFF.

This clone was detected ten times or more. The sequenced fragment ends 3 residues before the CDR3 boundary, so the rest is inferred from the germline J gene. The V and J genes are TRBV18 and TRBJ2-2; 9 nucleotides match TRBD1. Germline lookup yields CDR1 KGHSH and CDR2 LQKENI. After removal of 6 bases from V and 5 bases from J, the junction contained 4 bases not matched to a gene. The CDR3 is 14 residues long. This CDR3 is CASSRDRETGELFF. The sequenced part of the CDR3 DNA is TGTGCCAGCTCCCGGGACAGGGAGACCGGGGAG.

This clone has at least ten counts. Sequencing ends 3 residues short of the CDR3 end; the germline J gene provides the rest. The gene calls are TRBV19 and TRBJ1-5; tentative D call: TRBD1 (5 bases). Trimming removed 3 bases from V and 1 base from J, with 13 bases in between. The CDR3 is 16 amino acids. Germline V gives CDR1 LNHDA, CDR2 SQIVND (reference sequence). The CDR3 loop is CASSISRGVSNQPQHF. The CDR3 DNA, read in part, is TGTGCCAGTAGTATCTCGAGGGGAGTCAGCAATCAGCCC. Variable domain in full (rest from reference TRBV19 and TRBJ1-5): DGGITQSPKYLFRKEGQNVTLSCEQNLNHDAMYWYRQDPGQGLRLIYYSQIVNDFQKGDIAEGYSVSREKKESFPLTVTSAQKNPTAFYLCASSISRGVSNQPQHFGDGTRLSIL.

The table lists this clone with many counts. Coverage ceases 3 residues before the CDR3 finishes, and the germline J gene fills in the end. This chain uses TRBV5-1 with TRBJ1-1; TRBD1 agrees at 10 bases. CDR1 and CDR2 from the germline V gene are SGHRS and YFSETQ. Unmatched junction bases numbered 4, after V lost 2 bases and J lost 0 bases. The length of the CDR3 is 16 residues. Incomplete CDR3 DNA: TGCGCCAGCAGCTTAGGGACAGGGGTGATGAACACTGAA. Translated: CASSLGTGVMNTE. In full, the CDR3 is CASSLGTGVMNTEAFF.

There are many counts of this clone. The CDR3 goes on 3 residues after the read ends, and that part is filled in from the germline J gene. The chain has TRBV5-5 and TRBJ1-1; D gene unclear. CDR3 length: 15 residues. Trimming took off 0 bases at V and 1 base at J, with 10 bases between the two ends. Germline CDR1 and CDR2: SGHKS and YYEKEE (reference sequence). The DNA read from the CDR3 is TGTGCCAGCAGCTTGGCAGGTGTGGGGAACACTGAA. Amino acids: CASSLAGVGNTE. The full CDR3 reads CASSLAGVGNTEAFF.

This clone was counted ten times or more. The observed sequence ends 3 residues before the CDR3 terminus, with the missing tail filled in from the germline J gene. This chain uses TRBV20-1 with TRBJ2-1, with TRBD2 identical over 14 bases. Per germline, CDR1 DFQATT and CDR2 SNEGSKA (reference sequence). The CDR3 extends over 15 amino acids. V was clipped by 4 bases and J by 7 bases; unmatched bases: 6. Partial CDR3 DNA: TGCAGTGCTACGGGACTAGCGGGGGTGGTGAATGAG. Its protein product is CSATGLAGVVNE. The full CDR3 sequence reads CSATGLAGVVNEQFF.

A few counts support this clone. The CDR3 extends 3 residues past the end of the read, so its final part is completed from the germline J gene. Other nucleotide sequences from this sample produce the same CDR3. J is TRBJ1-3 and V is TRBV5-6; D gene unclear. The length of the CDR3 is 15 residues. V was pared by 1 base and J by 2 bases, with 10 bases between. Germline CDR1 SGHDT, CDR2 YYEEEE. CDR3 loop: CASSLRTGTGNTIYF. The covered CDR3 bases are TGTGCCAGCAGCTTGCGCACGGGGACTGGAAACACC.

This clone has ten or more counts. The read gets to within 3 residues of the CDR3 end, and the germline J gene fills in the rest. The rearrangement joins TRBV20-1 to TRBJ2-7; TRBD1 agrees at 8 bases. V gave up 3 bases and J gave up 2 bases; unmatched junction bases: 3. The CDR3 runs to 13 residues. CDR1 and CDR2 from the germline V gene are DFQATT and SNEGSKA (reference sequence). The CDR3 loop is CSASRQGPYEQYF. CDR3 bases read: TGCAGTGCTAGCCGACAGGGGCCCTACGAG.

The table lists this clone with many counts. The read comes to an end 3 residues before the CDR3 does, leaving the germline J gene to fill in the end. The rearrangement joins TRBV7-2 to TRBJ2-3; the D gene is possibly TRBD1 (5 bases). The CDR3 length is 11 residues. Germline V gene sequence: CDR1 SGHTA, CDR2 FQGNSA. V gave up 4 bases and J gave up 7 bases, with 6 bases separating them. The CDR3 spells CASSSGYTQYF. Incomplete CDR3 DNA: TGTGCCAGCAGCTCAGGGTATACG.

This clone was seen repeatedly, ten times or more. Read sequence stops 3 residues before the CDR3 end, and the germline J gene provides the missing end. This chain uses TRBV14 with TRBJ2-3; 11 bases are a match to TRBD1. Germline trimming cut 1 base from V and 4 bases from J; bases unmatched to any gene: 1. The CDR3 contains 15 residues. Germline assignment: CDR1 SGHDN and CDR2 FVKESK. The CDR3 DNA, read in part, is TGTGCCAGCAGCCAAGGGACAGGGGGCGCAGATACG. Amino acid sequence: CASSQGTGGADT. From start to end, the CDR3 is CASSQGTGGADTQYF.